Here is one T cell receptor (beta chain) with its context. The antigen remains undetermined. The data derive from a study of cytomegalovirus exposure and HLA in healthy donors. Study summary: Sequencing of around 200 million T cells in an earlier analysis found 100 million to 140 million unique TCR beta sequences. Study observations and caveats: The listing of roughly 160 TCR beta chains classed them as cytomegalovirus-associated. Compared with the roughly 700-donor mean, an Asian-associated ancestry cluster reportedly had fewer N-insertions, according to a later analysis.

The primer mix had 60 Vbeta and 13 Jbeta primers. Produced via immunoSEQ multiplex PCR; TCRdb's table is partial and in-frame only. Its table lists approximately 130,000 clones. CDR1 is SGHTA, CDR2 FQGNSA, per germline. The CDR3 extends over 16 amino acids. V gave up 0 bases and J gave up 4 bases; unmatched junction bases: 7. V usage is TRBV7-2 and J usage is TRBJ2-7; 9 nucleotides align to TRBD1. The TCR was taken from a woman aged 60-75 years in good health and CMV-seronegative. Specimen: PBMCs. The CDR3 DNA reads TGTGCCAGCAGCTTAGCGGACAGGGGAAAGGGTTACGAGCAGTACTTC. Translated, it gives CASSLADRGKGYEQYF.